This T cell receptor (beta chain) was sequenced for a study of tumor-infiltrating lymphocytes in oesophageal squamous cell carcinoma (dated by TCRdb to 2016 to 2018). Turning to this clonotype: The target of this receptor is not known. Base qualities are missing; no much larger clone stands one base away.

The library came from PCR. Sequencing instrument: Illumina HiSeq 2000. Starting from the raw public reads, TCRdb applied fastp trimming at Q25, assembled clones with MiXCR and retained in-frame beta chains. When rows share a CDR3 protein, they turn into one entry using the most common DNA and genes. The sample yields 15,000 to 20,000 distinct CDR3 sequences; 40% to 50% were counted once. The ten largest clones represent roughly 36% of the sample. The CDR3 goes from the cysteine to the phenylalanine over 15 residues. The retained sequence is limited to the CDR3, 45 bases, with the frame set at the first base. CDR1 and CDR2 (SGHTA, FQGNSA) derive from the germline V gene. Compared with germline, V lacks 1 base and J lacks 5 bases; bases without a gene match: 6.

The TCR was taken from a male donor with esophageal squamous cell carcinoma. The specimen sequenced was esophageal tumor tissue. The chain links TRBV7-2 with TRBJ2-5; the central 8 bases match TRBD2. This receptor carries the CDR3 CASSLDGGAGETQYF. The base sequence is TGTGCCAGCAGCTTAGACGGGGGGGCCGGCGAGACCCAGTACTTC.